This T cell receptor beta chain emerged from a study of T cell clonality in common variable immunodeficiency. Study findings and constraints: Reportedly, TCR beta sequences from common variable immunodeficiency showed fewer deletions and N-nucleotide insertions. Fewer TCRbeta clones were shared among CVID subjects than controls. CVID patient heterogeneity limited repertoire-clinical complication correlations.

The CDR3 runs to 14 residues. Germline-derived CDR1 and CDR2 are SGHTA and FQGNSA. The V gene end was trimmed by 7 bases and the J gene end by 7 bases; junction bases not matched to a gene: 5. Points on this clone: Its specificity is not known. The CDR3 goes on 3 residues after the read ends, and that part is filled in from the germline J gene.

Some clones are missing from TCRdb's copy, which holds only in-frame ones; the method was immunoSEQ multiplex PCR. The repertoire consists of fewer than 20,000 clones, none detected only once. The sequence was collected from a human donor with common variable immunodeficiency. The sequenced sample was peripheral blood mononuclear cells. The gene calls are TRBV7-2 and TRBJ1-6, with TRBD1 matching over 9 bases. The CDR3 loop reads CASKTGTGNSPLHF. The CDR3 DNA, read in part, is TGTGCCAGCAAGACCGGGACAGGGAATTCACCC.